Presented here are 10 T cell receptor beta chains from one specimen sequenced in a study of OX40 agonist ivuxolimab in advanced cancers. TCRdb's table, derived via immunoSEQ multiplex PCR, lists solely in-frame clones and lacks some. This table has 60,000 to 90,000 clones, about 88% appearing once. Source: CD4+ or CD8+ T cells sorted from blood, taken in a trial of the OX40 agonist ivuxolimab. The receptor source for this set is an adult with an advanced solid tumor such as melanoma, head and neck, liver or kidney cancer.

The chain joins TRBV27 to TRBJ2-7; 9 bases are shared with TRBD2. The germline V gene encodes CDR1 MNHEY and CDR2 SMNVEV (reference sequence). The CDR3 runs 17 residues. The ends lost 3 bases at V and 0 bases at J; junction bases unmatched: 9. The CDR3 coding sequence is TGTGCCAGCAGTTTTACCGCCTTAGCGGGAGCCTCCTACGAGCAGTACTTC. Protein product: CASSFTALAGASYEQYF.

This clone was seen only once. The chain combines TRBV5-4 with TRBJ1-3, with D perhaps TRBD1 (6 bases). CDR1 and CDR2 from the germline V gene are SGHNT and YYREEE (reference sequence). The V gene lost 2 bases and the J gene lost 2 bases, with 11 bases spanning the gap. This CDR3 comprises 15 residues. CDR3 sequence reads: CASSLQGHPGNTIYF. As DNA, the CDR3 is TGTGCCAGCAGCTTACAGGGACACCCTGGAAACACCATATATTTT.

The chain combines TRBV28 with TRBJ1-2; no reliable D call. Germline CDR1 MDHEN, CDR2 SYDVKM. V was trimmed by 2 bases and J by 5 bases, leaving 6 bases between them. This CDR3 region has 12 residues. CDR3 protein: CASSLQSYGYTF. The CDR3 DNA sequence: TGTGCCAGCAGTTTACAAAGTTATGGCTACACCTTC.

This clone was seen a single time. The chain links TRBV21-1 to TRBJ2-3; the table's D call, TRBD2, has no DNA check behind it. TRBV21-1 is annotated as a pseudogene. The CDR3 is made up of 16 amino acids. CDR3 coding DNA: TGTGCCAGCAGCAAGGGGACTAGCGGGACGGAAGATACGCAGTATTTT. It translates to CASSKGTSGTEDTQYF.

The CDR3 here is CASSPRPWTGSNQPQHF. The CDR3 bases are TGTGCCAGCAGCCCCAGGCCCTGGACGGGTAGCAATCAGCCCCAGCATTTT. The V gene is TRBV11-3, the J gene TRBJ1-5, with D uncertain. V dropped 5 bases and J dropped 0 bases, with 17 bases sitting between them. The length of the CDR3 is 17 residues. Germline CDR1 is SGHNT and CDR2 is YENEEA. Full variable domain (remainder filled in from reference TRBV11-3 and TRBJ1-5): EAGVVQSPRYKIIEKKQPVAFWCNPISGHNTLYWYLQNLGQGPELLIRYENEEAVDDSQLPKDRFSAERLKGVDSTLKIQPAELGDSAVYLCASSPRPWTGSNQPQHFGDGTRLSIL.

The table lists this clone with a count of one. V is TRBV5-4 and J is TRBJ2-1, with TRBD2 matching over 11 bases. Germline V gene sequence: CDR1 SGHNT, CDR2 YYREEE (reference sequence). The length of the CDR3 is 15 residues. J lost 7 bases, V lost 4 bases, and 7 bases had no gene match. The CDR3 nucleotides read TGTGCCAGCAGCACGTCTAGCGGGGGGCGGAATGAGCAGTTCTTC. This gives the protein CASSTSSGGRNEQFF.

The chain has TRBV18 and TRBJ1-3; TRBD1 is a possible D gene (5 bases). The CDR3 runs 14 residues. Trimming removed 2 bases at V and 1 base at J, with 6 bases between. Germline CDR1 is KGHSH and CDR2 is LQKENI. The CDR3 DNA reads TGTGCCAGCTCACCAGGGGGATCTGGAAACACCATATATTTT. It yields the protein CASSPGGSGNTIYF.

This clone occurred once. The V call is TRBV6-5, the J call TRBJ2-1; 10 bases align to TRBD2. The CDR3 loop spans 15 amino acids. Looked up from germline, CDR1 is MNHEY and CDR2 is SVGAGI. V was clipped by 6 bases and J by 8 bases; unmatched bases: 10. The CDR3 bases are TGTGCCAGCAGGCCCTCTAGCGGGGGAGTTGATGAGCAGTTCTTC. It specifies CASRPSSGGVDEQFF.

The chain links TRBV6-4 to TRBJ2-7, with D possibly TRBD2 on 7 matching bases. This CDR3 spans 16 amino acids. V shed 8 bases and J shed 0 bases, with 20 bases lying between them. CDR1 and CDR2 (germline): MRHNA, SNTAGT. The CDR3 sequence is CASPRGGGGSSYEQYF. The CDR3 bases are TGTGCCAGCCCTAGGGGTGGGGGCGGGAGCTCCTACGAGCAGTACTTC.

The genes are TRBV19 and TRBJ1-5, with unresolved D. The CDR3 is 13 residues long. The V gene lost 7 bases and the J gene lost 4 bases, with 11 bases spanning the gap. Germline CDR1 reads LNHDA; CDR2 reads SQIVND (reference sequence). The CDR3 DNA is TGTGCCAGTACCGTCGCGGGGAATCAGCCCCAGCATTTT. Protein sequence: CASTVAGNQPQHF. Supplemented by reference TRBV19 and TRBJ1-5, the full variable domain reads DGGITQSPKYLFRKEGQNVTLSCEQNLNHDAMYWYRQDPGQGLRLIYYSQIVNDFQKGDIAEGYSVSREKKESFPLTVTSAQKNPTAFYLCASTVAGNQPQHFGDGTRLSIL.